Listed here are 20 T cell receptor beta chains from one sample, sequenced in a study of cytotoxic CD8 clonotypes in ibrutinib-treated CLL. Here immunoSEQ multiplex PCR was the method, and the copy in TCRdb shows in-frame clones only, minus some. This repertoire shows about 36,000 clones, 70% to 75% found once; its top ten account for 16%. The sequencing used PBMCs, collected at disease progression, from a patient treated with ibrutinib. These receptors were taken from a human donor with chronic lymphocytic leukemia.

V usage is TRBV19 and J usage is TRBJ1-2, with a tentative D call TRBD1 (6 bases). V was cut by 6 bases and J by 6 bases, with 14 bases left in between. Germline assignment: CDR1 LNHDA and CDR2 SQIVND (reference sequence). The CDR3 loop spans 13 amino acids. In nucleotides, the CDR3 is TGTGCCAGTAGGAGGGCAGGGGTAGATGGCTACACCTTC. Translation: CASRRAGVDGYTF. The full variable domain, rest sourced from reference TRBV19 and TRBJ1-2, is DGGITQSPKYLFRKEGQNVTLSCEQNLNHDAMYWYRQDPGQGLRLIYYSQIVNDFQKGDIAEGYSVSREKKESFPLTVTSAQKNPTAFYLCASRRAGVDGYTFGSGTRLTVV.

DNA for the CDR3: TGTGCCACCGAGGGAACTAGCGACTCCTACGAGCAGTACTTC. It encodes CATEGTSDSYEQYF. The chain joins TRBV6-1 to TRBJ2-7, with TRBD2 matching 7 bases. Germline values: CDR1 MNHNS, CDR2 SASEGT. The CDR3 sequence is 14 residues long. V shed 10 bases and J 0 bases; nucleotides not matched to a gene: 9.

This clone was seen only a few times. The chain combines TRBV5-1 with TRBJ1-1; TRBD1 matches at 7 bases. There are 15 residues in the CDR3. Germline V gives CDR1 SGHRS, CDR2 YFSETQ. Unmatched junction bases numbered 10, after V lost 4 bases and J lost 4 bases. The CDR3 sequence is CASSPLTGFSTEAFF. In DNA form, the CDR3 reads TGCGCCAGCAGCCCTTTGACAGGGTTTAGCACTGAAGCTTTCTTT.

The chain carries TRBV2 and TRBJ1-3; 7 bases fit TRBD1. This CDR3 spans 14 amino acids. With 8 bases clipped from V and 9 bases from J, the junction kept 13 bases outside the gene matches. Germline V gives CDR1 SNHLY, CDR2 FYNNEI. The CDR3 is CASGGTASVSTIYF. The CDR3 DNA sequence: TGTGCCAGCGGAGGGACAGCTAGTGTGAGCACCATATATTTT.

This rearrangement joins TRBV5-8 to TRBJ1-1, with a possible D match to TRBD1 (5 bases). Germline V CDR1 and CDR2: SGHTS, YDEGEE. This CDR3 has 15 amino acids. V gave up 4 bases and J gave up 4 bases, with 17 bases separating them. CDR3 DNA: TGTGCCAGCAGCCCTACGGGGGATTGGGTCACTGAAGCTTTCTTT. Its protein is CASSPTGDWVTEAFF.

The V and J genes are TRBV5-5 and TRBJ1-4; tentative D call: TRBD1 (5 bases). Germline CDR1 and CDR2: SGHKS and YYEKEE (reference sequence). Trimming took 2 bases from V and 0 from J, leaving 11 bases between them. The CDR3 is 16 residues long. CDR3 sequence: CASSFSGAPTNEKLFF. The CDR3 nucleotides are TGTGCCAGCAGCTTCAGCGGGGCGCCAACTAATGAAAAACTGTTTTTT.

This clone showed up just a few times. The CDR3 is CASSQDRRDTQYF. The CDR3 coding sequence is TGCGCCAGCAGCCAAGATCGTAGAGATACGCAGTATTTT. The chain uses TRBV4-1 and TRBJ2-3; no firm D call. The V gene lost 0 bases and the J gene lost 5 bases, with 6 bases spanning the gap. The CDR3 covers 13 residues. Germline V lookup: CDR1 MGHRA, CDR2 YSYEKL.

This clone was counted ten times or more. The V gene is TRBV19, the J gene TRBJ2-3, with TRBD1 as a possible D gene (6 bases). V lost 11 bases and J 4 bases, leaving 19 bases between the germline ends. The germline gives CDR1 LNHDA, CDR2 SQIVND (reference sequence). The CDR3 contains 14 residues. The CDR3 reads CAASEQGIPDTQYF. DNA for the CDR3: TGTGCCGCCAGCGAGCAGGGGATCCCAGATACGCAGTATTTT.

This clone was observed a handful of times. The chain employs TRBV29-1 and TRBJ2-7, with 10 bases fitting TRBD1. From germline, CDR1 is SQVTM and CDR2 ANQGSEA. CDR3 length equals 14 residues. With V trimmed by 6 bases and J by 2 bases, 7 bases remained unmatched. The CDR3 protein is CSVNGQGVTYEQYF. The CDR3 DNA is TGCAGCGTCAATGGACAGGGGGTGACCTACGAGCAGTACTTC.

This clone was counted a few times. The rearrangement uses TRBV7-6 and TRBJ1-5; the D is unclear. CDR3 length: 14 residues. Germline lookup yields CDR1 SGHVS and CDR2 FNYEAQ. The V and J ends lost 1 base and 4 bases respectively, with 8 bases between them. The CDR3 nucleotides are TGTGCCAGCAGCTTAGGAGACACGAATCAGCCCCAGCATTTT. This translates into CASSLGDTNQPQHF.

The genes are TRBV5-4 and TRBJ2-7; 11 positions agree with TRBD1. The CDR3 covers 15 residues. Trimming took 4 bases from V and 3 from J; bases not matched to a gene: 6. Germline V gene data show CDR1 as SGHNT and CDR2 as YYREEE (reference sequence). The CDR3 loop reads CASSTRDRGGYEQYF. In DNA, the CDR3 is TGTGCCAGCAGCACCCGGGACAGGGGGGGCTACGAGCAGTACTTC.

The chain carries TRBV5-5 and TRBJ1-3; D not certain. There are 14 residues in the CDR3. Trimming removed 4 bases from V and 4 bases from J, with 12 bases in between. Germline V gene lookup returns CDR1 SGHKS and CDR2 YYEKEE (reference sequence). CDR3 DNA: TGTGCCAGCAGCATCCGCAATCAGGGAAACACCATATATTTT. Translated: CASSIRNQGNTIYF.

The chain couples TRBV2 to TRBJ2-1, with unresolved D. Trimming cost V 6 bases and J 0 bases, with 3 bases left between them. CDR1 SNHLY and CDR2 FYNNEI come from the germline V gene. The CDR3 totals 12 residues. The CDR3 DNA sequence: TGTGCCAGCAGGGTCTCCTACAATGAGCAGTTCTTC. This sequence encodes CASRVSYNEQFF.

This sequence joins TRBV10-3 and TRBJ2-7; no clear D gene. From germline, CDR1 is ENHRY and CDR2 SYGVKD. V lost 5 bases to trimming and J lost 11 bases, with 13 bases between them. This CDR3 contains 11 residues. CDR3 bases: TGTGCCATCAGTAATGGGCCGTCCGAGTACTTC. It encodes CAISNGPSEYF.

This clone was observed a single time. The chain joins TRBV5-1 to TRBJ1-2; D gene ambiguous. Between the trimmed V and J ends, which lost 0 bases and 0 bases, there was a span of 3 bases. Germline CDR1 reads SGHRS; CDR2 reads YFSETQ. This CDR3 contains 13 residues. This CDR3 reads CASSLAANYGYTF. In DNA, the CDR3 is TGCGCCAGCAGCTTGGCGGCTAACTATGGCTACACCTTC.

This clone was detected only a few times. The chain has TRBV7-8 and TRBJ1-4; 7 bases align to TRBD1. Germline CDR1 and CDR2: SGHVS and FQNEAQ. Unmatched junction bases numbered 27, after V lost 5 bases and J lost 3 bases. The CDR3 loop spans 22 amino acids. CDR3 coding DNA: TGTGCCAGCAGCCCCCAGGGGGTGCAACTAATGAAAAACTTCGTCGCTAATGAAAAACTGTTTTTT. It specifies CASSPQGVQLMKNFVANEKLFF.

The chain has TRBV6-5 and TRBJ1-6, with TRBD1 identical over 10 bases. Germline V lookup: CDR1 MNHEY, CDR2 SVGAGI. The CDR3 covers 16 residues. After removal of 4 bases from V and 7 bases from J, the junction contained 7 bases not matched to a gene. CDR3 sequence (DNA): TGTGCCAGCAGTTTCTCCGGGACAGGGGCCAATTCACCCCTCCACTTT. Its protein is CASSFSGTGANSPLHF.

CDR3 DNA sequence: TGTGCCAGCAGCCAAGATACCCAGGGGGTAGCTTTCTTT. This translates into CASSQDTQGVAFF. The chain links TRBV4-2 to TRBJ1-1, with 7 bases aligning to TRBD1. CDR1 is LGHNA, CDR2 YNFKEQ, per germline. V was pared by 0 bases and J by 10 bases, with 5 bases of the junction left unmatched. The CDR3 runs to 13 residues.

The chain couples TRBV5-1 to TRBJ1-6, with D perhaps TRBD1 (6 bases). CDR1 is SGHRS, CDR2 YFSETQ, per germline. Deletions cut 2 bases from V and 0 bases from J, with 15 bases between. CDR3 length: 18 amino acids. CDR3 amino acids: CASSLDRPRGSYNSPLHF. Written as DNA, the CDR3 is TGCGCCAGCAGCTTAGACAGGCCGAGGGGCTCCTATAATTCACCCCTCCACTTT.

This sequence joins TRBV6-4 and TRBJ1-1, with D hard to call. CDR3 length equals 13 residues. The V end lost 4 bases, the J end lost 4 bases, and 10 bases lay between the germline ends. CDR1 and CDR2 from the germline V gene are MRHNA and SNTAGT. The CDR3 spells CASSAFRGTEAFF. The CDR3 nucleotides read TGTGCCAGCAGTGCCTTCCGAGGCACTGAAGCTTTCTTT.